This record looks at one T cell receptor (beta chain) sequence and its context. One end of the junction fails to match germline, which may point to a read error. This CDR3 is built from 12 residues. CDR1 is LGHNT, CDR2 FRNRAP, per germline. Libraries were prepared by immunoSEQ multiplex PCR; TCRdb keeps only in-frame clonotypes and omits some of them. The sample has about 350,000 clones, about 85% seen once. Documented treatment: around 19 received Ad26.COV2.S at low or high dose, single or two shots; a few received placebo; per-sample allocation not given. Sampling was performed 63 days after the first vaccine or placebo injection. This sample was included in a study of Ad26.COV2.S vaccination and SARS-CoV-2 variants. About the research overall: Sample donor was a member of the COV1001 Ad26.COV2.S trial arm.

The starting material was peripheral blood, obtained in a trial of Ad26.COV2.S vaccine versus placebo. This chain connects TRBV12-5 to TRBJ2-5, with no clear D. The clonotype originates from a person between 18 and 65 years old who received the Ad26.COV2.S COVID-19 vaccine or a placebo. The CDR3 region has the DNA TGTGCTAGTGCCATTCCTCCGGGCGTTATGAACTTC. Translation: CASAIPPGVMNF.